The rows below give T cell receptor beta chains drawn from one sample of a study of blood T cell repertoires in COVID-19. The assay was immunoSEQ multiplex PCR, and TCRdb's table has in-frame clones only and misses some. The table shows approximately 330,000 clones, with 80% to 90% occurring only once. Sequenced: PBMCs or T cells enriched from blood (not recorded which). Receptors were obtained from a woman aged 40 to 49 with acute COVID-19. The CDR3 runs from the conserved cysteine through the conserved F or W. The D gene is left open where the match is weak. Clone size appears in some rows only: once, few, many, or a class for an expanded clone.

v_gene	abundance	d_gene	j_gene	CDR3nt	CDR3aa
TRBV27	.	TRBD2	TRBJ2-1	TGTGCCAGCAGTTTAATTACTAGCGGGGGGGCTACCGAGCAGTTCTTC	CASSLITSGGATEQFF
TRBV2	many	TRBD1	TRBJ1-2	TGTGCCAGCAGTGATGGACAGGGGGGGAACTATGGCTACACCTTC	CASSDGQGGNYGYTF
TRBV4-1	few	TRBD1	TRBJ1-2	TGCGCCAGCAGCCAAGATCAGCAGGGTAGCCTGACGGGACAGCCCTATGGCTACACCTTC	CASSQDQQGSLTGQPYGYTF
TRBV18	.	.	TRBJ2-1	TGTGCCAGCTCACCACGAGGAGGGAAGGAGGATGAGCAGTTCTTC	CASSPRGGKEDEQFF
TRBV19	.	.	TRBJ1-3	TGTGCCAGTAGTACACAGGGCGCTGGAAACACCATATATTTT	CASSTQGAGNTIYF
TRBV10-3	.	.	TRBJ1-2	TGTGCCATCAGTGCCCAAGAGACAGCCCTCTATGGCTACACCTTC	CAISAQETALYGYTF
TRBV7-2	few	.	TRBJ2-2	TGTGCCAGCAGCTTAGGGAGGGGCAGACGGGCAACCGGGGAGCTGTTTTTT	CASSLGRGRRATGELFF
TRBV2	.	TRBD1	TRBJ1-6	TGTGCCAGCAGTGGGGGGACAGGGAGTTCACCCCTCCACTTT	CASSGGTGSSPLHF
TRBV5-1	.	.	TRBJ2-4	TGCGCCAGCAGCTTGTTTCCGGACAGCAAAAACATTCAGTACTTC	CASSLFPDSKNIQYF
TRBV4-2	.	.	TRBJ2-7	TGTGCCAGCAGCCAAGATTATTCGGGGGGCCCCTACGAGCAGTACTTC	CASSQDYSGGPYEQYF
TRBV6-1	.	TRBD2	TRBJ2-7	TGTGCCAGCAGTGGGTTAGCGGGGGGCAGTTTTACCGAGCAGTACTTC	CASSGLAGGSFTEQYF
TRBV28	once	.	TRBJ1-1	TGTGCCAGCAGTTTTGTCAGGGTATCGCCTCTGAACACTGAAGCTTTCTTT	CASSFVRVSPLNTEAFF
TRBV7-9	.	.	TRBJ1-5	TGTGCCAGCACCACTACAGGTGATCAGCCCCAGCATTTT	CASTTTGDQPQHF
TRBV4-2	.	TRBD1	TRBJ1-1	TGTGCCAGCAGCCACCTCGGGACAGGGGAAGTAACGGACACTGAAGCTTTCTTT	CASSHLGTGEVTDTEAFF
TRBV7-9	.	TRBD1	TRBJ2-7	TGTGCCAGCAGCCGAGCCATTCAGGGGGCCGAGCAGTACTTC	CASSRAIQGAEQYF
TRBV5-4	.	.	TRBJ1-6	TGTGCCAGCAGCTCGACAGCCTCGAGCTCCTATAATTCACCCCTCCACTTT	CASSSTASSSYNSPLHF
TRBV11-2	once	.	TRBJ1-4	TGTGCCAGCAGCCTTTCCGCAACTAATGAAAAACTGTTTTTT	CASSLSATNEKLFF
TRBV15	.	.	TRBJ1-3	TGTGCCACCAGCAGAGATTCCCCTGCGGCAAACACCATATATTTT	CATSRDSPAANTIYF
TRBV12-3/TRBV12-4	.	.	TRBJ2-5	TGTGCCAGCAGTTTCTCTCGAGAGACCCAGTACTTC	CASSFSRETQYF
TRBV6-2/TRBV6-3	.	TRBD1	TRBJ2-7	TGTGCCAGCAGTTACTCAGGACAGGGGGGGTTCGAGCAGTACTTC	CASSYSGQGGFEQYF
TRBV7-2	.	.	TRBJ1-2	TGTGCCAGCAGCTTAGTTTCAGGGGATGGCTACACCTTC	CASSLVSGDGYTF
TRBV5-6	.	TRBD2	TRBJ2-5	TGTGCCAGCAGCTTAAGCGGGGGTCCTACTACGGTTCAAGAGACCCAGTACTTC	CASSLSGGPTTVQETQYF
TRBV3-1/TRBV3-2	.	TRBD1	TRBJ1-2	TGTGCCAGCAGTACTACCGGGACAGGGACGGAATATGGCTACACCTTC	CASSTTGTGTEYGYTF
TRBV21-1	.	.	TRBJ2-7	TGTGCCAGACCGCTTCCAAAATACAGGGGGCCCCCTCAAAGCCTCTACGAGCAGTACTTC	CARPLPKYRGPPQSLYEQYF
TRBV7-9	.	TRBD2	TRBJ2-3	TGTGCCAGCAGTCTGGGGCAGGGAGGGACAGATACGCAGTATTTT	CASSLGQGGTDTQYF
TRBV3-1/TRBV3-2	.	TRBD1	TRBJ1-2	TGTGCCAGCAGCCAAGACCTGGGACAGGGGGCTGATGGCTACACCTTC	CASSQDLGQGADGYTF
TRBV7-9	.	TRBD1	TRBJ2-3	TGTGCCAGCACCCTACCGGGACAGGAAGTGGATACGCAGTATTTT	CASTLPGQEVDTQYF
TRBV7-2	.	TRBD2	TRBJ2-5	TGTGCCAGCAGGCTAGCGGGCCAAGAGACCCAGTACTTC	CASRLAGQETQYF
TRBV25-1	.	.	TRBJ2-2	TGTGCCAGCAAAGGGCTAGCACCTGACACCGGGGAGCTGTTTTTT	CASKGLAPDTGELFF
TRBV19	.	TRBD2	TRBJ2-1	TGTGCCAGTACAAGGGCCGGGACTAGCGGCAAGGGCTCCTACAATGAGCAGTTCTTC	CASTRAGTSGKGSYNEQFF
TRBV18	once	.	TRBJ1-1	TGTGCCAGCTCACCAGAAGAGCGCACTGAAGCTTTCTTT	CASSPEERTEAFF
TRBV3-1/TRBV3-2	.	.	TRBJ2-7	TGTGCCAGCAGCCCACAGGGTGGATTCTACGAGCAGTACTTC	CASSPQGGFYEQYF
TRBV19	.	.	TRBJ1-5	TGTGCCAGTAGTATGGGTCAGGGGAAGCCCCAGCATTTT	CASSMGQGKPQHF
TRBV15	.	.	TRBJ1-5	TGTGCCACCAGCAGAGACAGGGGCGAAAATCAGCCCCAGCATTTT	CATSRDRGENQPQHF
TRBV5-4	.	.	TRBJ1-2	TGTGCCAGCAGCCCGGAGTCGGCGGTGCCTAACTATGGCTACACCTTC	CASSPESAVPNYGYTF
TRBV6-2/TRBV6-3	.	TRBD2	TRBJ2-5	TGTGCCAGCAGTTTCTCTACCAAGGGACTAGCGAGAGACCGGGAGACCCAGTACTTC	CASSFSTKGLARDRETQYF
TRBV14	few	TRBD1	TRBJ1-2	TGTGCCAGCAGCCCCCCCGGGACAGCCGCACTAGGCTATGGCTACACCTTC	CASSPPGTAALGYGYTF
TRBV2	.	.	TRBJ2-5	TGTGCCAGCAGTGAATTCCGGGTAGAGACCCAGTACTTC	CASSEFRVETQYF
TRBV7-2	.	.	TRBJ1-6	TGTGCCAGCAGCTTAGTCGGGCAGGGGAATTCACCCCTCCACTTT	CASSLVGQGNSPLHF
TRBV14	.	.	TRBJ1-4	TGTGCCAGCAGCCAAAGACAGGACCCAAGGGAAAAACTGTTTTTT	CASSQRQDPREKLFF
TRBV7-6	.	.	TRBJ2-7	TGTGCCAGCAGCTTAGCTGCGGACAGCCAGTACGAGCAGTACTTC	CASSLAADSQYEQYF
TRBV7-6	.	.	TRBJ1-1	TGTGCCAGCAGGGCAGGGGCAACGAACACTGAAGCTTTCTTT	CASRAGATNTEAFF